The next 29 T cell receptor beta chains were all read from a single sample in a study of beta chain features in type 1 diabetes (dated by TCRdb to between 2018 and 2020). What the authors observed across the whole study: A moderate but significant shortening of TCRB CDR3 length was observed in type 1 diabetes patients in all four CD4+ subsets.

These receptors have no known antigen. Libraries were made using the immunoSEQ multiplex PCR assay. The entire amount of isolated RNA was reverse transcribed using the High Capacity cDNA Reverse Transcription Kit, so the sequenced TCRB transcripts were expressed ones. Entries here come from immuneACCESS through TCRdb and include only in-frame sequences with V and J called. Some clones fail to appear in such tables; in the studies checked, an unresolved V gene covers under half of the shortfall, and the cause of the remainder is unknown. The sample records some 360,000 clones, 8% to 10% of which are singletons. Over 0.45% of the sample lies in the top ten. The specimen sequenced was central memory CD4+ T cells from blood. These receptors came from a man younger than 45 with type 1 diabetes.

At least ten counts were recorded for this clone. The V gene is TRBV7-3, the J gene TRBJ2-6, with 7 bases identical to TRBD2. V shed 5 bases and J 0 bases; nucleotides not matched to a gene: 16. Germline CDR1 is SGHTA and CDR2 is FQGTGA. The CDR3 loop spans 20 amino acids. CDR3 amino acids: CASSTRTSQSLNSGANVLTF. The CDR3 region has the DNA TGTGCCAGCAGCACAAGGACTAGTCAGTCTCTTAACTCTGGGGCCAACGTCCTGACTTTC.

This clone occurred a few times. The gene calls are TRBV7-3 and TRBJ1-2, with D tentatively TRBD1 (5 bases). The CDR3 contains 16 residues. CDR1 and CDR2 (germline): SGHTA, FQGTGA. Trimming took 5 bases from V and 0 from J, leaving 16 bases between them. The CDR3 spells CASSLRGGRANYGYTF. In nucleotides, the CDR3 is TGTGCCAGCAGCCTCCGTGGGGGTAGGGCTAACTATGGCTACACCTTC.

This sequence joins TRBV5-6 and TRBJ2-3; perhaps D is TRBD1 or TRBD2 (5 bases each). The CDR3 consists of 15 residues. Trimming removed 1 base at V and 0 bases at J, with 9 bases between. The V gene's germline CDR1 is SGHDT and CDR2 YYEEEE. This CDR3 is CASSLPGPSTDTQYF. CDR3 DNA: TGTGCCAGCAGCTTGCCGGGGCCTAGCACAGATACGCAGTATTTT.

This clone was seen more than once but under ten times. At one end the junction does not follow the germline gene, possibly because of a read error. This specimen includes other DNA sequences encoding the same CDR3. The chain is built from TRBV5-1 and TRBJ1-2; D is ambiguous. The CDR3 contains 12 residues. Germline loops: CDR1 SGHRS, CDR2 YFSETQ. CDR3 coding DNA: TGTGCCAGCAGCCTTGTGGAGTATGGCTACACCTTC. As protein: CASSLVEYGYTF.

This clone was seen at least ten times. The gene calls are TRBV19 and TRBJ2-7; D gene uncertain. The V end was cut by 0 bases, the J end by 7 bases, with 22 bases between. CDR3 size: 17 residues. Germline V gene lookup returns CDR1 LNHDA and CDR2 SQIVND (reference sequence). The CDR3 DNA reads TGTGCCAGTAGTATAGATCAACGGGTGCAAGGAGTGAGGGAGCAGTACTTC. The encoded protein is CASSIDQRVQGVREQYF. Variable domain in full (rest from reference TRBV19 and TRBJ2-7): DGGITQSPKYLFRKEGQNVTLSCEQNLNHDAMYWYRQDPGQGLRLIYYSQIVNDFQKGDIAEGYSVSREKKESFPLTVTSAQKNPTAFYLCASSIDQRVQGVREQYFGPGTRLTVT.

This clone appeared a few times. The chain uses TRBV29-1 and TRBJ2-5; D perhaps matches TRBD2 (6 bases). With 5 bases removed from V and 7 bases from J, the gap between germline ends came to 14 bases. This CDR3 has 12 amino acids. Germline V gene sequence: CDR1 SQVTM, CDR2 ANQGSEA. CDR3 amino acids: CSVPRDSGTQYF. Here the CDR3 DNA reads TGCAGCGTTCCTAGGGACTCGGGGACCCAGTACTTC.

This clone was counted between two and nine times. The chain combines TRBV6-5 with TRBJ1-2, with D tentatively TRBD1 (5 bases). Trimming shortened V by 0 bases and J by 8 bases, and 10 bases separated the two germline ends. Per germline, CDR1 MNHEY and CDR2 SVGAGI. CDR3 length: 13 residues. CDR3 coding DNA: TGTGCCAGCAGTTACTCAGGAGGGGAAGGCTACACCTTC. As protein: CASSYSGGEGYTF.

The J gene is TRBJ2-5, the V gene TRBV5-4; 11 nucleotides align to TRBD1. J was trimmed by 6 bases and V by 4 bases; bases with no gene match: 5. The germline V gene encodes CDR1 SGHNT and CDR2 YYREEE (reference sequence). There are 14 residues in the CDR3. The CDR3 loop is CASSQGQGEQTQYF. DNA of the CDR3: TGTGCCAGCAGCCAGGGACAGGGGGAGCAGACCCAGTACTTC.

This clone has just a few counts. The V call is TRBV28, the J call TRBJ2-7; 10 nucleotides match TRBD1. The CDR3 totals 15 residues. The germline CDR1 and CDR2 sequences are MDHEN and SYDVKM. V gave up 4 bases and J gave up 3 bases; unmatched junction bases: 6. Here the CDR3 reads CASSSPGQGLYEQYF. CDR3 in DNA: TGTGCCAGCAGTTCCCCGGGACAGGGGCTCTACGAGCAGTACTTC.

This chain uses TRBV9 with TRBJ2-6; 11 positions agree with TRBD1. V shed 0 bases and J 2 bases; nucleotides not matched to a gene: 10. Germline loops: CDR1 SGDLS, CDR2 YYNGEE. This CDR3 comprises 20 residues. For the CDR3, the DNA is TGTGCCAGCAGCGTAGCCCCCACCGGGACAGGGGGTCCTGGGGCCAACGTCCTGACTTTC. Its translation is CASSVAPTGTGGPGANVLTF.

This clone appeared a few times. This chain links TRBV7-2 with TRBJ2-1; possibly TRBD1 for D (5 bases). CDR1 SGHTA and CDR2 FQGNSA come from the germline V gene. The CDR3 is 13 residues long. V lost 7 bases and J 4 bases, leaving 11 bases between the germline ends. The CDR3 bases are TGTGCCAGCACCCAAGACAGATACAATGAGCAGTTCTTC. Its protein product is CASTQDRYNEQFF.

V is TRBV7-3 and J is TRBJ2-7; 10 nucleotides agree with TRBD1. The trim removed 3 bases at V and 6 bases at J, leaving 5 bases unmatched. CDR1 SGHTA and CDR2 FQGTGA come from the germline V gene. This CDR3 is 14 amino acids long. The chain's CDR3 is CASSFGTGATEQYF. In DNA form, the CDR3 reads TGTGCCAGCAGCTTTGGGACAGGGGCAACCGAGCAGTACTTC.

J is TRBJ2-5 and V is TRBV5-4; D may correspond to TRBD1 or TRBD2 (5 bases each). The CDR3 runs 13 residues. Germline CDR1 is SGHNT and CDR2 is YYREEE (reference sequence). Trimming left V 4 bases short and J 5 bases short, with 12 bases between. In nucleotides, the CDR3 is TGTGCCAGCAGCCCCGTTGAGGGGGAGACCCAGTACTTC. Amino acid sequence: CASSPVEGETQYF.

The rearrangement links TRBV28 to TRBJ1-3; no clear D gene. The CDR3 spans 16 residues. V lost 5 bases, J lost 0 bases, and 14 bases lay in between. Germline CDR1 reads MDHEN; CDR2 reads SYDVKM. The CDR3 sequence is CASSLKTSSSGNTIYF. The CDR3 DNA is TGTGCCAGCAGTCTTAAAACTTCCAGCTCTGGAAACACCATATATTTT.

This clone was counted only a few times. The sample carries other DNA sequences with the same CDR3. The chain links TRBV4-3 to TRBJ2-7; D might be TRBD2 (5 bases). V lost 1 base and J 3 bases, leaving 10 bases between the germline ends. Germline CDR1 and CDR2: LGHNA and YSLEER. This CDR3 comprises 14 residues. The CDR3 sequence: CASSQVSGNYEQYF. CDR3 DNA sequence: TGCGCCAGCAGCCAAGTATCCGGGAACTACGAGCAGTACTTC.

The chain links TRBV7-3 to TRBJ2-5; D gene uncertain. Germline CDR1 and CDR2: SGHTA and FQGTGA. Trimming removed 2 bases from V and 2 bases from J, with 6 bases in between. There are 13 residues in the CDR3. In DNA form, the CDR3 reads TGTGCCAGCAGCTTATATAAGCAAGAGACCCAGTACTTC. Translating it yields CASSLYKQETQYF.

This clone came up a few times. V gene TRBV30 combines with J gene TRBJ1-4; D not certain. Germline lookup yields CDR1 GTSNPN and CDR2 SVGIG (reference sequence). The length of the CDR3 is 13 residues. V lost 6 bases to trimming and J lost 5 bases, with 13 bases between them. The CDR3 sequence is CACLGKPNEKLFF. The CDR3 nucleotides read TGTGCCTGCCTAGGGAAACCGAATGAAAAACTGTTTTTT. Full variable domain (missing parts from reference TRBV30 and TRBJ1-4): SQTIHQWPATLVQPVGSPLSLECTVEGTSNPNLYWYRQAAGRGLQLLFYSVGIGQISSEVPQNLSASRPQDRQFILSSKKLLLSDSGFYLCACLGKPNEKLFFGSGTQLSVL.

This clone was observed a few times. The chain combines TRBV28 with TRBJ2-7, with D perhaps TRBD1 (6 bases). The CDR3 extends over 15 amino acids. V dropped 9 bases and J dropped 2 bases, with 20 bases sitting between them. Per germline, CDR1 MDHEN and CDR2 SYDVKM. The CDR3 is CASQRVLGTTYEQYF. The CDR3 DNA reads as TGTGCCAGTCAACGAGTCCTGGGGACAACCTACGAGCAGTACTTC.

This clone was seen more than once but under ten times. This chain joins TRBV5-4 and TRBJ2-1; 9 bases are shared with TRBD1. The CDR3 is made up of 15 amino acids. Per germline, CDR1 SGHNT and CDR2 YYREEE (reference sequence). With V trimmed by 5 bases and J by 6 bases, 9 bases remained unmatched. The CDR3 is CASSSGTGLFNEQFF. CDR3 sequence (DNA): TGTGCCAGCAGTTCCGGGACAGGGCTTTTCAATGAGCAGTTCTTC.

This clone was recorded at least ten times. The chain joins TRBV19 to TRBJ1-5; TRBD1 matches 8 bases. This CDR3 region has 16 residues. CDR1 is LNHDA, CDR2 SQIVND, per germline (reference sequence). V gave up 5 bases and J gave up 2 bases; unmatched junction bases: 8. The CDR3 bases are TGTGCCAGTAGTCCATGGGGGACAGGAGGCAATCAGCCCCAGCATTTT. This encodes CASSPWGTGGNQPQHF.

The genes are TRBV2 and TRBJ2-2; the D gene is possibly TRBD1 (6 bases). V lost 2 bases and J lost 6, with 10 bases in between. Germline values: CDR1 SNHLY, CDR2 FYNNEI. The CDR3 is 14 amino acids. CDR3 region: CASSETGRAGELFF. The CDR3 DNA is TGTGCCAGCAGTGAAACAGGGCGAGCCGGGGAGCTGTTTTTT.

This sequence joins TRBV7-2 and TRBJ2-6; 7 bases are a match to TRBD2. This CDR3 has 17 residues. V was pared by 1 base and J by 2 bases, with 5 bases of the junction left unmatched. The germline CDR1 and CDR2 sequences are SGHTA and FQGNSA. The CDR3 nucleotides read TGTGCCAGCAGCTTAGTGTTTGGGGGGGCTGGGGCCAACGTCCTGACTTTC. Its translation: CASSLVFGGAGANVLTF.

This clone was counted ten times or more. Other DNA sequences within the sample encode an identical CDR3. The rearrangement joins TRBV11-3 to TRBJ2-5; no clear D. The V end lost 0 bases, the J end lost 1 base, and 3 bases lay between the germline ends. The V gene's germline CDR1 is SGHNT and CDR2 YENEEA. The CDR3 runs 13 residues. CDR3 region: CASSLESQETQYF. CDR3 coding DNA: TGTGCCAGCAGCTTAGAAAGCCAAGAGACCCAGTACTTC.

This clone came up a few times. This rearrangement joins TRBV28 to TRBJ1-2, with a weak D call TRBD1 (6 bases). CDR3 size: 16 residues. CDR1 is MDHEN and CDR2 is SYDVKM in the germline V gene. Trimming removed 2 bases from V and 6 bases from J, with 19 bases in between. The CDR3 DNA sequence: TGTGCCAGCAGTTTAAGAGGTGGCAGGGGTGGGCATGGCTACACCTTC. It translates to CASSLRGGRGGHGYTF.

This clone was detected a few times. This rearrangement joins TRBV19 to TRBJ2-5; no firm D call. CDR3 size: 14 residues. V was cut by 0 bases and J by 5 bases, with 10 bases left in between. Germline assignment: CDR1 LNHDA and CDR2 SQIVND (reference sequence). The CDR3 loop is CASSIEPRSETQYF. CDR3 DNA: TGTGCCAGTAGTATAGAGCCCAGGTCGGAGACCCAGTACTTC.

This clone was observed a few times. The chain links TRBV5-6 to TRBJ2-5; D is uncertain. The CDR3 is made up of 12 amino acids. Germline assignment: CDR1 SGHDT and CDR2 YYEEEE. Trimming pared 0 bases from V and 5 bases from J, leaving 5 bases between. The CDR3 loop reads CASSLVGETQYF. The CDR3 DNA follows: TGTGCCAGCAGCTTGGTTGGGGAGACCCAGTACTTC.

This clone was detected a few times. Here the CDR3 DNA reads TGTGCCAGCAGTTCAGGACAGGGCAGTCAGCCCCAGCATTTT. It specifies CASSSGQGSQPQHF. The chain employs TRBV25-1 and TRBJ1-5; TRBD1 agrees at 8 bases. Germline V lookup: CDR1 MGHDK, CDR2 SYGVNS. V lost 5 bases to trimming and J lost 6 bases; unmatched junction nucleotides: 6. The length of the CDR3 is 14 residues.

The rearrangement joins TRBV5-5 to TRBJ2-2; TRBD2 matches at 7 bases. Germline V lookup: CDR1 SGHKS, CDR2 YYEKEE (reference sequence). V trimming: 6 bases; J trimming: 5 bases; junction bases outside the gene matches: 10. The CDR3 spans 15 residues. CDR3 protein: CASTGTASGTGELFF. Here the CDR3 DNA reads TGTGCCAGCACGGGGACGGCTAGCGGAACCGGGGAGCTGTTTTTT.

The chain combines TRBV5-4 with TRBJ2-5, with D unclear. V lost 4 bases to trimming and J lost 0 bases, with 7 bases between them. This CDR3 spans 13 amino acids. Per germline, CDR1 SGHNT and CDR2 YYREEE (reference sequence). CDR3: CASSGSDQETQYF. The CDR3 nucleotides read TGTGCCAGCAGCGGGTCGGACCAAGAGACCCAGTACTTC.